The clone carrying this T cell receptor (beta chain) has a count of ten or more. What it binds is unknown. The cDNA came from 5'RACE with 10-nucleotide random UMIs. TCRdb re-called the 5' RACE reads through MiXCR, storing one row per CDR3 protein. This repertoire shows tens of thousands of distinct CDR3 sequences, 5% to 6% found once; its top ten account for 6.5% to 9.5%. This record comes from a study of neurological immune-mediated disorders. Findings and caveats of the study: The most TCR clonal expansion was seen in HTLV-1-associated myelopathy, and the least was seen in multiple sclerosis, which fell below healthy controls. The repertoires of 18 of 34 multiple sclerosis patients were placed by phylogenetic grouping in a single related-CDR3 cluster, which may be a signature. No expanded-clone CDR3 amino acid sequence recurred across subjects, suggesting private TCR-beta repertoires.

Trimming removed 6 bases from V and 1 base from J; junction bases left unmatched: 7. The CDR3 extends over 16 amino acids. The germline V gene has CDR1 MNHEY and CDR2 SVGAGI. As to time point: longitudinal time-point 2. The chain uses TRBV6-5 and TRBJ1-1; 11 bases match TRBD1. This sequence was found in an older woman with multiple sclerosis. Material: PBMCs. CDR3 coding DNA: TGTGCCAGCAGAAGACCGGACAGGGGGCCGAACACTGAAGCTTTCTTT. Protein: CASRRPDRGPNTEAFF.